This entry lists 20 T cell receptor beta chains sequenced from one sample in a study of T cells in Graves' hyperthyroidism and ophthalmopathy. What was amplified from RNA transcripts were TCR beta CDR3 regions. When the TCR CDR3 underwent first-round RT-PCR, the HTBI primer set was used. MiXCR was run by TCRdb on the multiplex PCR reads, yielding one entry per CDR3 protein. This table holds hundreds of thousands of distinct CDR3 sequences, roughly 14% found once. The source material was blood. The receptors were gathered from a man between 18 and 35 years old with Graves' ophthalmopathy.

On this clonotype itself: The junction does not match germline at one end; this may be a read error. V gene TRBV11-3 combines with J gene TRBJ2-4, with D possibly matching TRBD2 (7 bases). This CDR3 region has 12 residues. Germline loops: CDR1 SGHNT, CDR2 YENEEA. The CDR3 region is CAGSGDTAVQYF. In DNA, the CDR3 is TGTGCCGGCAGCGGGGACACGGCCGTTCAGTACTTC. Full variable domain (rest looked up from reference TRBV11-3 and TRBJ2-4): EAGVVQSPRYKIIEKKQPVAFWCNPISGHNTLYWYLQNLGQGPELLIRYENEEAVDDSQLPKDRFSAERLKGVDSTLKIQPAELGDSAVYLCAGSGDTAVQYFGAGTRLSVL.

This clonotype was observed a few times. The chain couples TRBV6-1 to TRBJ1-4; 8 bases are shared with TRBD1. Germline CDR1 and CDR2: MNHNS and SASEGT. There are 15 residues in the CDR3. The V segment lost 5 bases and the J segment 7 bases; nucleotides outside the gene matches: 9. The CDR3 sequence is CASSYWTGQAEKLFF. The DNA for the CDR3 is TGTGCCAGCAGTTATTGGACAGGGCAGGCTGAAAAACTGTTTTTT.

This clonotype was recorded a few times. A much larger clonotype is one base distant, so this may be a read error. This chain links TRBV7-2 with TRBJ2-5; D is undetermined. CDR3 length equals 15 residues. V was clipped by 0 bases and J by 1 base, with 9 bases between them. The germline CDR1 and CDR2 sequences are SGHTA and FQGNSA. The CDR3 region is CASSLASNFQETQYF. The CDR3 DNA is TGTGCCAGCAGCTTAGCATCGAATTTCCAAGAGACCCAGTACTTC.

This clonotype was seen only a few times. CDR3 coding DNA: TGTGCCAGCAGCCAAGAGGTAGTATATGGCTACACCTTC. It translates to CASSQEVVYGYTF. This chain uses TRBV3-1 with TRBJ1-2; D gene uncertain. From germline, CDR1 is LGHDT and CDR2 YNNKEL (reference sequence). The CDR3 covers 13 residues. The V and J ends lost 0 bases and 5 bases respectively, with 7 bases between them.

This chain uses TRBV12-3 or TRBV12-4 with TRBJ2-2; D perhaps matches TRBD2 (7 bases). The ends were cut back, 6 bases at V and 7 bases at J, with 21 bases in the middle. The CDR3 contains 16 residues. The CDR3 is CASRVLGGGHSGELFF. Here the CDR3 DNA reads TGTGCCAGCAGGGTACTGGGGGGGGGCCATAGCGGGGAGCTGTTTTTT.

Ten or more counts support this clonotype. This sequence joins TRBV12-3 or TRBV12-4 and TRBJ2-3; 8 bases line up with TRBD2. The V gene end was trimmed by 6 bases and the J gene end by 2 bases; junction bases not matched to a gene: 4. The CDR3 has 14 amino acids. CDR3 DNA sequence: TGTGCCAGCAGCCATAGCGGGATCACAGATACGCAGTATTTT. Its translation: CASSHSGITDTQYF.

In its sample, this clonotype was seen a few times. CDR3 bases: TGCAGCGTAGTTCTGGCCCGGGTGGAAGAGACCCAGTACTTC. This sequence encodes CSVVLARVEETQYF. V and J are TRBV29-1 and TRBJ2-5; D is unresolved. Germline V lookup: CDR1 SQVTM, CDR2 ANQGSEA. This CDR3 comprises 14 residues. Between the trimmed V and J ends, which lost 6 bases and 3 bases, there was a span of 17 bases.

CDR3 sequence (DNA): TGTGCCAGCAACATGGGACTAGCGGGAGGTTGGAATGAGCAGTTCTTC. It yields the protein CASNMGLAGGWNEQFF. The V call is TRBV7-3, the J call TRBJ2-1; 15 nucleotides agree with TRBD2. This CDR3 comprises 16 residues. V was pared by 7 bases and J by 7 bases, with 8 bases of the junction left unmatched. Germline V gives CDR1 SGHTA, CDR2 FQGTGA.

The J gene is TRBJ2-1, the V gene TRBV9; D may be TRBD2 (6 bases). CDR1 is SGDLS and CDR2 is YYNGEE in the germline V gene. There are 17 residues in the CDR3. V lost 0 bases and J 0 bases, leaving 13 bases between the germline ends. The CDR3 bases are TGTGCCAGCAGCGTAGACGGTAGCGGCATCTCCTACAATGAGCAGTTCTTC. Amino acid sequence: CASSVDGSGISYNEQFF.

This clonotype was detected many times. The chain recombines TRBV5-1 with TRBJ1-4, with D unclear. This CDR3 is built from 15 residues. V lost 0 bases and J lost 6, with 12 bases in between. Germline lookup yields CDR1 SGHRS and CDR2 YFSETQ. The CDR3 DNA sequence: TGCGCCAGCAGCTTGGATACGTATTTGGATGAAAAACTGTTTTTT. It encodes CASSLDTYLDEKLFF. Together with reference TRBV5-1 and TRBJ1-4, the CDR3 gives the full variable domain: KAGVTQTPRYLIKTRGQQVTLSCSPISGHRSVSWYQQTPGQGLQFLFEYFSETQRNKGNFPGRFSGRQFSNSRSEMNVSTLELGDSALYLCASSLDTYLDEKLFFGSGTQLSVL.

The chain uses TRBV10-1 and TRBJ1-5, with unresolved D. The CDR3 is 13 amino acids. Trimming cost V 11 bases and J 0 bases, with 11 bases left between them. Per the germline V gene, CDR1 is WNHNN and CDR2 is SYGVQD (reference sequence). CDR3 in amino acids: CADTRVSNQPQHF. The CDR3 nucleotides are TGCGCCGATACCCGGGTTAGCAATCAGCCCCAGCATTTT.

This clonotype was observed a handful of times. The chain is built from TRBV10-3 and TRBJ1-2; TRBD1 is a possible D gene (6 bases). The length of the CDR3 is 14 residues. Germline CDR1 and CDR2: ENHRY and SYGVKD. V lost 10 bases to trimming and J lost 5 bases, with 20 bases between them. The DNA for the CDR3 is TGTGCCAGCAGCATAGCAGGGGACCTATATGGCTACACCTTC. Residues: CASSIAGDLYGYTF.

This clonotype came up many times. The CDR3 loop is CASSYGGGTYPFEQYF. The CDR3 coding sequence is TGTGCCAGCAGTTACGGCGGGGGGACTTACCCCTTCGAGCAGTACTTC. The V call is TRBV6-6, the J call TRBJ2-7, with 8 bases identical to TRBD2. CDR3 length: 16 residues. With 2 bases clipped from V and 6 bases from J, the junction kept 12 bases outside the gene matches. CDR1 is MNHNY and CDR2 is SVGAGI in the germline V gene (reference sequence).

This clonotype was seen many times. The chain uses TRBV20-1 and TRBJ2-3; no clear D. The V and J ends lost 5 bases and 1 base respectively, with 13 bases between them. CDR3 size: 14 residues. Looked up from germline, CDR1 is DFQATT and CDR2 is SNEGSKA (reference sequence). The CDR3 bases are TGCAGTGCTTCAGCGAATGCTGGCACAGATACGCAGTATTTT. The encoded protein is CSASANAGTDTQYF.

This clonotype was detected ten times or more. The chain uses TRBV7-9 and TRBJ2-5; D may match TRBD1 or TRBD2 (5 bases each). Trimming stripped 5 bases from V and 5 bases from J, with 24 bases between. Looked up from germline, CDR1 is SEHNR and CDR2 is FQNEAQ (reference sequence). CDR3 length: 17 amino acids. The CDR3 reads CASSPRAPGAPRETQYF. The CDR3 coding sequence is TGTGCCAGCAGCCCCCGAGCCCCCGGGGCACCACGGGAGACCCAGTACTTC.

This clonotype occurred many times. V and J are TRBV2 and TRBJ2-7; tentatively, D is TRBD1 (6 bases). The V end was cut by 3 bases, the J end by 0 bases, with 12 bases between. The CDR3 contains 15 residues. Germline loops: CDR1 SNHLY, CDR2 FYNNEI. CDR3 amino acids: CASSEWTESSYEQYF. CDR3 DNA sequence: TGTGCCAGCAGTGAGTGGACAGAAAGCTCCTACGAGCAGTACTTC.

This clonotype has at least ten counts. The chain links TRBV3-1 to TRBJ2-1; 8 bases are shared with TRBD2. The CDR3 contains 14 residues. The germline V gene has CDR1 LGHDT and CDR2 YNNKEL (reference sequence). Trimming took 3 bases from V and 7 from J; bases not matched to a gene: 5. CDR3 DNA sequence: TGTGCCAGCAGCCATTCTGGCGGGGGGAATGAGCAGTTCTTC. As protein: CASSHSGGGNEQFF.

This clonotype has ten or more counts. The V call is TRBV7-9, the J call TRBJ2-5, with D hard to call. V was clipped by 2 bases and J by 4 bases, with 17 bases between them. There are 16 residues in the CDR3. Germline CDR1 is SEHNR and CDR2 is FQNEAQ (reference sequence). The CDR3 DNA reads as TGTGCCAGCAGCTTACTCCCGGGCCCCCAGCGAGAGACCCAGTACTTC. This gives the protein CASSLLPGPQRETQYF.

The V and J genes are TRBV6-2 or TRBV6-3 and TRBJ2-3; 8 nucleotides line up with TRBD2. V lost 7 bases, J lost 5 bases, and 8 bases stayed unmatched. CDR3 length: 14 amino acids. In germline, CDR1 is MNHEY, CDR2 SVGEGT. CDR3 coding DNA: TGTGCCAGCACGGGAGGGGGGGGCCGAGATACGCAGTATTTT. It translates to CASTGGGGRDTQYF.

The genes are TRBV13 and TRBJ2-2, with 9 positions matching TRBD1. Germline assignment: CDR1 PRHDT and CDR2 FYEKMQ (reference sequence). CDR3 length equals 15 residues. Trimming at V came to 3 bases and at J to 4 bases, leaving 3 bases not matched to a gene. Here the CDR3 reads CASSFVGQGTGELFF. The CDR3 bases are TGTGCCAGCAGCTTTGTGGGACAGGGCACCGGGGAGCTGTTTTTT.